This T cell receptor beta chain was obtained from a study of cytomegalovirus exposure and HLA in healthy donors. The study, taken as a whole, reports: Many donors shared some public TCRs, even though most TCR sequences were rare. Donors belonging to an Asian-associated ancestry cluster reportedly showed fewer N-insertions in productive TCRs than the roughly 680-donor mean, according to what a later analysis found. The study flagged approximately 180 TCR beta chains as cytomegalovirus-associated.

CDR3 size: 18 residues. From germline, CDR1 is LNHDA and CDR2 SQIVND (reference sequence). V lost 0 bases to trimming and J lost 2 bases; unmatched junction nucleotides: 11. Details on this clone: Antigen specificity is unknown.

This PCR relied on a set of 60 Vbeta primers and 13 Jbeta primers. TCRdb's table, derived via immunoSEQ multiplex PCR, lists solely in-frame clones and lacks some. The sample lists 120,000 to 150,000 clones, roughly 79% occurring once. Sequences were obtained from PBMCs. The sequence derives from a woman in her 30s in good health and CMV-seronegative. The J gene is TRBJ2-3, the V gene TRBV19; 7 nucleotides agree with TRBD2. The CDR3 nucleotides read TGTGCCAGTAGTATAGATTCCGGCCCGGGGGGTTCCACAGATACGCAGTATTTT. This translates into CASSIDSGPGGSTDTQYF.